This record looks at one T cell receptor (beta chain) sequence and its context. Its antigen is not identified. A single base separates this from a much larger clone, so it may be a read error. The length of the CDR3 is 13 residues. Germline V gene data show CDR1 as SGHDT and CDR2 as YYEEEE. Constant-region reverse primers amplified full-length variable regions, followed by semi-nested Nested Universal Primer A PCR. In TCRdb, the 5' RACE reads were re-called with MiXCR into one record per CDR3 protein. The sample includes fewer than 75,000 distinct CDR3 sequences, about 25% seen only once; the top ten take 2% to 2.5%. The study, taken as a whole, reports: The TCR gene usage of tumor memory CD4+ T cells clustered together with blood and lymph node memory CD4+ cells and with lymph node naive CD4+ cells.

Cells sorted as Tregs were CD4+, CD25+ and CD127-/low. The V and J genes are TRBV5-6 and TRBJ2-5; D not certain. The source of this sequence is a female donor with breast cancer. Sequencing was done on a sample of tumor-infiltrating Tregs sorted from the breast tumor. The CDR3 region is CAISFWRQETQYF. CDR3 coding DNA: TGTGCCATCAGCTTTTGGCGGCAAGAGACCCAGTACTTC. Supplemented by reference TRBV5-6 and TRBJ2-5, the full variable domain reads DAGVTQSPTHLIKTRGQQVTLRCSPKSGHDTVSWYQQALGQGPQFIFQYYEEEERQRGNFPDRFSGHQFPNYSSELNVNALLLGDSALYLCAISFWRQETQYFGPGTRLLVL.